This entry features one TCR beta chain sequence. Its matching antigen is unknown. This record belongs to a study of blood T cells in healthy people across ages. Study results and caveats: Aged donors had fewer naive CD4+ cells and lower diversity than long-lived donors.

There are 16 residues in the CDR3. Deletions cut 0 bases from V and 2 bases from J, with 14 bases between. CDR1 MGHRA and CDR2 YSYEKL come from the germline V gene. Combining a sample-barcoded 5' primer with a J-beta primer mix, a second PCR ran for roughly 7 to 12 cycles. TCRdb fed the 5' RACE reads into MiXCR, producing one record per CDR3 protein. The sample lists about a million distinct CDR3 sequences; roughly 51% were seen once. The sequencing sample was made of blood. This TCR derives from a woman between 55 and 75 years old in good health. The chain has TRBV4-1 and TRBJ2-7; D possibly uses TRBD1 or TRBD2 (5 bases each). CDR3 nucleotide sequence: TGCGCCAGCAGCCAAGATTTTGGGGGTAACGCCTACGAGCAGTACTTC. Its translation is CASSQDFGGNAYEQYF.